This entry features one TCR beta chain sequence. Its specificity is not known. Study findings and constraints: Tumor memory CD4+ T cell TCR gene usage was found to cluster with blood and lymph node memory CD4+ cells and with lymph node naive CD4+ cells.

CD25-based Treg depletion was applied to purified naive CD4+ T cells. The length of the CDR3 is 12 residues. CDR1 and CDR2 from the germline V gene are MNHEY and SVGEGT. J was trimmed by 5 bases and V by 5 bases; bases with no gene match: 1. Semi-nested PCR with Nested Universal Primer A followed constant-region reverse priming of full-length variable regions. MiXCR was run by TCRdb on the 5' RACE reads, yielding one entry per CDR3 protein. Of roughly 50,000 distinct CDR3 sequences listed, 17% are singletons. Sequenced: naive CD4+ T cells sorted from blood. The subset is: naive CD4+ T cells, CD4+CD45RA+CD25-. The receptor was derived from a female donor with breast cancer. The chain uses TRBV6-2 or TRBV6-3 and TRBJ2-5, with 8 bases identical to TRBD1. CDR3 protein: CASSRDRETQYF. The CDR3 DNA reads as TGTGCCAGCAGTCGGGACAGGGAGACCCAGTACTTC.